One and the same sample provided the 18 T cell receptor beta chains below, sequenced in a study of T cell responses to AZD1222 COVID-19 vaccine. The assay was immunoSEQ multiplex PCR, and TCRdb's table has in-frame clones only and misses some. This repertoire shows under 150,000 clones, just over 90% found once; its top ten account for 2.5% to 3%. Specimen: peripheral blood, collected on day 0 of MenACWY control vaccination. The receptors were sampled from an adult in good health.

V and J are TRBV27 and TRBJ1-4, with D hard to call. The CDR3 has 15 residues. V lost 5 bases to trimming and J lost 2 bases, with 12 bases between them. Germline CDR1 and CDR2: MNHEY and SMNVEV (reference sequence). CDR3 loop: CASSLEGTTNEKLFF. The CDR3 bases are TGTGCCAGCAGTCTTGAGGGAACTACTAATGAAAAACTGTTTTTT.

The chain recombines TRBV27 with TRBJ2-7; 10 nucleotides agree with TRBD1. Germline lookup yields CDR1 MNHEY and CDR2 SMNVEV (reference sequence). There are 15 residues in the CDR3. Unmatched junction bases numbered 6, after V lost 2 bases and J lost 5 bases. The CDR3 reads CASSLGGQGIHEQYF. For the CDR3, the DNA is TGTGCCAGCAGTTTAGGGGGACAGGGGATACACGAGCAGTACTTC.

Points on this clone: Other DNA sequences within the sample encode an identical CDR3. This chain joins TRBV18 and TRBJ2-2; D possibly corresponds to TRBD2 (5 bases). CDR3 length: 14 amino acids. V shed 0 bases and J shed 4 bases, with 6 bases lying between them. Germline CDR1 is KGHSH and CDR2 is LQKENI. Written as DNA, the CDR3 is TGTGCCAGCTCACCACCTAGCGTCACCGGGGAGCTGTTTTTT. Residues: CASSPPSVTGELFF. The full variable domain, its missing parts supplied by reference TRBV18 and TRBJ2-2, is NAGVMQNPRHLVRRRGQEARLRCSPMKGHSHVYWYRQLPEEGLKFMVYLQKENIIDESGMPKERFSAEFPKEGPSILRIQQVVRGDSAAYFCASSPPSVTGELFFGEGSRLTVL.

This sequence joins TRBV5-1 and TRBJ1-2, with D perhaps matching TRBD1 (6 bases). Germline V gives CDR1 SGHRS, CDR2 YFSETQ. The CDR3 totals 13 residues. The V gene lost 4 bases and the J gene lost 8 bases, with 15 bases spanning the gap. The CDR3 nucleotides are TGCGCCAGCAGCCTCCCACCAGGGGACGGCTACACCTTC. This codes for CASSLPPGDGYTF.

This clone is a singleton in its sample. The rearrangement links TRBV5-1 to TRBJ1-6; D uncertain. Deletions cut 0 bases from V and 0 bases from J, with 7 bases between. The CDR3 totals 16 residues. Looked up from germline, CDR1 is SGHRS and CDR2 is YFSETQ. The DNA of the CDR3 is TGCGCCAGCAGCTTGGGGGCAGGCTCCTATAATTCACCCCTCCACTTT. This sequence encodes CASSLGAGSYNSPLHF. Full variable domain (missing parts from reference TRBV5-1 and TRBJ1-6): KAGVTQTPRYLIKTRGQQVTLSCSPISGHRSVSWYQQTPGQGLQFLFEYFSETQRNKGNFPGRFSGRQFSNSRSEMNVSTLELGDSALYLCASSLGAGSYNSPLHFGNGTRLTVT.

The genes are TRBV6-5 and TRBJ1-5; D might be TRBD1 (6 bases). The CDR3 is made up of 13 amino acids. V lost 0 bases to trimming and J lost 8 bases, with 8 bases between them. CDR1 is MNHEY and CDR2 is SVGAGI in the germline V gene. The CDR3 sequence is CASSYSGAKPQHF. CDR3 nucleotide sequence: TGTGCCAGCAGTTACTCGGGGGCAAAGCCCCAGCATTTT.

The rearrangement joins TRBV19 to TRBJ2-1; 7 bases line up with TRBD2. J gave up 7 bases and V 0 bases, and 6 bases lay outside the gene matches. From germline, CDR1 is LNHDA and CDR2 SQIVND (reference sequence). This CDR3 has 15 residues. The DNA for the CDR3 is TGTGCCAGTAGTATAGAGGTCGGGGGGAGGAATGAGCAGTTCTTC. Its protein product is CASSIEVGGRNEQFF.

The chain joins TRBV4-2 to TRBJ1-3; D possibly corresponds to TRBD1 (6 bases). Trimming shortened V by 1 base and J by 0 bases, and 10 bases separated the two germline ends. Germline CDR1 and CDR2: LGHNA and YNFKEQ. This CDR3 has 16 amino acids. The CDR3 DNA is TGTGCCAGCAGCCAAGTTTCAGGGGACTCTGGAAACACCATATATTTT. Encoded protein: CASSQVSGDSGNTIYF.

V gene TRBV5-6 combines with J gene TRBJ1-2; D gene uncertain. The V gene lost 0 bases and the J gene lost 8 bases, with 8 bases spanning the gap. Per germline, CDR1 SGHDT and CDR2 YYEEEE. This CDR3 region has 12 residues. CDR3 residues: CASSLAARGYTF. Here the CDR3 DNA reads TGTGCCAGCAGCTTGGCTGCTCGGGGCTACACCTTC.

V usage is TRBV28 and J usage is TRBJ1-5; 9 bases align to TRBD1. Germline V gene data show CDR1 as MDHEN and CDR2 as SYDVKM. V was pared by 5 bases and J by 1 base, with 3 bases of the junction left unmatched. CDR3 size: 15 residues. The CDR3 DNA reads as TGTGCCAGCAGTAGGGGGACAGGGAGCAATCAGCCCCAGCATTTT. As protein: CASSRGTGSNQPQHF.

The chain employs TRBV5-5 and TRBJ2-3; perhaps D is TRBD1 or TRBD2 (6 bases each). This CDR3 is built from 14 residues. Trimming shortened V by 6 bases and J by 4 bases, and 15 bases separated the two germline ends. Germline V gene sequence: CDR1 SGHKS, CDR2 YYEKEE (reference sequence). This chain's CDR3 is CASNRRGASDTQYF. CDR3 coding DNA: TGTGCCAGCAACCGGAGGGGGGCCTCAGATACGCAGTATTTT.

There are a few counts of this clone. CDR3 protein: CASSSRMKHPNYGYTF. The CDR3 nucleotides read TGTGCCAGCAGTTCGAGAATGAAACACCCTAACTATGGCTACACCTTC. This chain joins TRBV6-5 and TRBJ1-2; no firm D call. Germline-derived CDR1 and CDR2 are MNHEY and SVGAGI. The CDR3 length is 16 residues. V was pared by 4 bases and J by 0 bases, with 15 bases between.

V usage is TRBV7-3 and J usage is TRBJ1-2; 9 bases align to TRBD1. J gave up 2 bases and V 4 bases, and 2 bases lay outside the gene matches. The CDR3 runs 14 residues. Germline-derived CDR1 and CDR2 are SGHTA and FQGTGA. The CDR3 here is CASSSGTGNYGYTF. CDR3 DNA sequence: TGTGCCAGCAGCTCCGGGACAGGGAACTATGGCTACACCTTC. Complete variable domain (other parts from reference TRBV7-3 and TRBJ1-2): GAGVSQTPSNKVTEKGKYVELRCDPISGHTALYWYRQSLGQGPEFLIYFQGTGAADDSGLPNDRFFAVRPEGSVSTLKIQRTERGDSAVYLCASSSGTGNYGYTFGSGTRLTVV.

The genes are TRBV5-1 and TRBJ2-1; a weak D match, TRBD2 (5 bases). This CDR3 spans 15 amino acids. Germline V CDR1 and CDR2: SGHRS, YFSETQ. V lost 4 bases, J lost 7 bases, and 18 bases lay in between. The CDR3 DNA is TGCGCCAGCAGCCTCAATTCGGACTTCGCAAATGAGCAGTTCTTC. Translation gives CASSLNSDFANEQFF.

The gene calls are TRBV11-3 and TRBJ1-1, with unresolved D. Germline V gene data show CDR1 as SGHNT and CDR2 as YENEEA. V was shortened by 3 bases and J by 0 bases, with 5 bases between the two germline ends. The CDR3 sequence is 13 residues long. The CDR3 DNA sequence: TGTGCCAGCAGCTTTACACTGAACACTGAAGCTTTCTTT. Amino acid sequence: CASSFTLNTEAFF. The full variable domain, in which reference TRBV11-3 and TRBJ1-1 provide the parts outside the CDR3, is EAGVVQSPRYKIIEKKQPVAFWCNPISGHNTLYWYLQNLGQGPELLIRYENEEAVDDSQLPKDRFSAERLKGVDSTLKIQPAELGDSAVYLCASSFTLNTEAFFGQGTRLTVV.

The genes are TRBV7-8 and TRBJ2-3; D is possibly TRBD1 (5 bases). Germline V lookup: CDR1 SGHVS, CDR2 FQNEAQ. CDR3 length: 15 amino acids. The V end lost 0 bases, the J end lost 2 bases, and 9 bases lay between the germline ends. In nucleotides, the CDR3 is TGTGCCAGCAGCTTAGCCAGGGTTTTCACAGATACGCAGTATTTT. This codes for CASSLARVFTDTQYF.

This clone has only a few counts. The V gene is TRBV19, the J gene TRBJ2-7; no reliable D call. The ends were cut back, 5 bases at V and 0 bases at J, with 23 bases in the middle. Germline V gives CDR1 LNHDA, CDR2 SQIVND (reference sequence). This CDR3 contains 18 residues. The CDR3 DNA sequence: TGTGCCAGTAGTCCCAGCCGAGCGCGAGCAGGAAGCTCCTACGAGCAGTACTTC. Translating it yields CASSPSRARAGSSYEQYF. The complete variable domain, with remaining parts taken from reference TRBV19 and TRBJ2-7, reads DGGITQSPKYLFRKEGQNVTLSCEQNLNHDAMYWYRQDPGQGLRLIYYSQIVNDFQKGDIAEGYSVSREKKESFPLTVTSAQKNPTAFYLCASSPSRARAGSSYEQYFGPGTRLTVT.

The chain joins TRBV9 to TRBJ1-6, with D possibly matching TRBD1 (6 bases). Between the trimmed V and J ends, which lost 3 bases and 5 bases, there was a span of 12 bases. The CDR3 extends over 15 amino acids. Germline V gene lookup returns CDR1 SGDLS and CDR2 YYNGEE. As DNA, the CDR3 is TGTGCCAGCAGCGCCCAGGGGAGCGATAATTCACCCCTCCACTTT. This gives the protein CASSAQGSDNSPLHF.